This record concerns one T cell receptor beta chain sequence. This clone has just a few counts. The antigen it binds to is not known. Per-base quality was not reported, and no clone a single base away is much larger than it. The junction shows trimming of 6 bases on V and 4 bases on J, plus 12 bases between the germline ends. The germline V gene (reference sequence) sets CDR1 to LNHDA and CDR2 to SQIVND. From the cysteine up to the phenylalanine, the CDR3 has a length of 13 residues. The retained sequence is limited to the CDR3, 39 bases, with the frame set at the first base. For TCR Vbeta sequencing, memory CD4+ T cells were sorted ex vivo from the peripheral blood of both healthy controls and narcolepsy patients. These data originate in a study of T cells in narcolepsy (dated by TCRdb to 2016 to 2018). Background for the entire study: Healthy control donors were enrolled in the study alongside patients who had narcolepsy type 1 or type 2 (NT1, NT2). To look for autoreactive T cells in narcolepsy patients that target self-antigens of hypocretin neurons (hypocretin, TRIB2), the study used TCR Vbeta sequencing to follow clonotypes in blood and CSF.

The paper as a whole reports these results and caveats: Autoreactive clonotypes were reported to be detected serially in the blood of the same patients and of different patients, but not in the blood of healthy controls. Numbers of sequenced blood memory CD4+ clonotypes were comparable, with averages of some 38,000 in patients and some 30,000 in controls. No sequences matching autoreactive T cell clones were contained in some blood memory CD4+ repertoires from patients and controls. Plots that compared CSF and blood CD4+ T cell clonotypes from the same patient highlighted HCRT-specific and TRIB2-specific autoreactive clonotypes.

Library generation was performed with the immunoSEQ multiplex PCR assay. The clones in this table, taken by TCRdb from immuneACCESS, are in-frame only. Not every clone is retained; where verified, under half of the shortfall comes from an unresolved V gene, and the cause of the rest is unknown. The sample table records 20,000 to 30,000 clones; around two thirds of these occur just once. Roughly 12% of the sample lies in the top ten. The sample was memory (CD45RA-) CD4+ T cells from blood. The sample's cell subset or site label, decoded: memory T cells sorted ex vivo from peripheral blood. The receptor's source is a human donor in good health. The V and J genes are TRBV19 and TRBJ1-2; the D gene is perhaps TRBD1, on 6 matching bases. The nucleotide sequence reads TGTGCCAGTAGGAGAGGACAGACCTATGGCTACACCTTC. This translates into CASRRGQTYGYTF.